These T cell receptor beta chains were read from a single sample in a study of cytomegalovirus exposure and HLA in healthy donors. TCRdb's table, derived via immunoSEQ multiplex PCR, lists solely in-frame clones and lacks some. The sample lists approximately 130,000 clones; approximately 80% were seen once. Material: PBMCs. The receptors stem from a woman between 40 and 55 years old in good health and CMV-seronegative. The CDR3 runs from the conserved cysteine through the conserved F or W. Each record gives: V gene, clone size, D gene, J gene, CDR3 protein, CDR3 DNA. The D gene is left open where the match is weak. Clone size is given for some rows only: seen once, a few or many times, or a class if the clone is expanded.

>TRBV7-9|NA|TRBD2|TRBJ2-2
CASSSPPGTSEGELFF
TGTGCCAGCAGCTCCCCGCCCGGGACTAGCGAAGGGGAGCTGTTTTTT
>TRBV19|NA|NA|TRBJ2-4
CASSIALGLAKNIQYF
TGTGCCAGTAGTATTGCCTTGGGACTAGCCAAAAACATTCAGTACTTC
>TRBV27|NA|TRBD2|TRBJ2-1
CASLSGTSGRAFSEQFF
TGTGCCAGCCTATCCGGGACTAGCGGGAGGGCCTTTAGTGAGCAGTTCTTC
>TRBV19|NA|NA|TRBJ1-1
CASGRFGRDTEAFF
TGTGCCAGTGGCAGGTTTGGGCGGGACACTGAAGCTTTCTTT
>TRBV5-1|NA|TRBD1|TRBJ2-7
CASSLGLGGTYEQYF
TGCGCCAGCAGCTTGGGCTTAGGGGGCACCTACGAGCAGTACTTC
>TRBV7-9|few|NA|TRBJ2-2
CASSYGQRGTGELFF
TGTGCCAGCAGCTACGGACAGAGGGGCACCGGGGAGCTGTTTTTT
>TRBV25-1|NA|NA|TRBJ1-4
CASSEYPGEKLFF
TGTGCCAGCAGTGAATACCCCGGGGAAAAACTGTTTTTT
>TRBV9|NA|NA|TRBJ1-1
CASSPRREEDTEAFF
TGTGCCAGCAGCCCCCGACGGGAGGAGGACACTGAAGCTTTCTTT
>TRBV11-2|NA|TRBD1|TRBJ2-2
CASTRDRALNTGELFF
TGTGCCAGCACCCGGGACAGGGCTCTTAACACCGGGGAGCTGTTTTTT
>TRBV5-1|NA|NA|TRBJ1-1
CASRPTGMGTEAFF
TGCGCCAGCAGACCGACGGGAATGGGCACTGAAGCTTTCTTT
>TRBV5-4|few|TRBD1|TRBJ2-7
CASRLDRGPTYEQYF
TGTGCCAGCAGATTAGACAGGGGGCCTACCTACGAGCAGTACTTC
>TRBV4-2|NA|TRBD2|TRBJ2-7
CASSQDRLAGNEQYF
TGTGCCAGCAGCCAAGATCGGCTAGCGGGAAACGAGCAGTACTTC
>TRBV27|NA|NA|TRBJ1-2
CASSPGTADNYGYTF
TGTGCCAGCAGTCCCGGCACAGCGGATAACTATGGCTACACCTTC
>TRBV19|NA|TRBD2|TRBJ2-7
CASSNTTRGSEQYF
TGTGCCAGTAGCAACACCACGCGGGGGTCCGAGCAGTACTTC
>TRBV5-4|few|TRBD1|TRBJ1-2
CASSLRDRGLGYTF
TGTGCCAGCAGCTTGAGGGACAGGGGGCTTGGCTACACCTTC
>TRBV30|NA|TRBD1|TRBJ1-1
CAWILMTFRDSGTEAFF
TGTGCCTGGATCCTTATGACATTCCGGGACAGCGGCACTGAAGCTTTCTTT
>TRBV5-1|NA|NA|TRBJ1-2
CASSSGLSGYTF
TGCGCCAGCAGCTCGGGACTGTCTGGCTACACCTTC
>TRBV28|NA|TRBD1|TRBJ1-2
CASSPTGKGYGYTF
TGTGCCAGCAGTCCGACAGGGAAGGGCTATGGCTACACCTTC
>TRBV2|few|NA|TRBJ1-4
CASSETGPGKLFF
TGTGCCAGCAGTGAGACAGGCCCGGGAAAACTGTTTTTT
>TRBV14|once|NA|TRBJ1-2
CASSQGLYYGYTF
TGTGCCAGCAGCCAAGGACTCTACTATGGCTACACCTTC
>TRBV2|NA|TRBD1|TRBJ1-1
CASSNDRVGGTEAFF
TGTGCCAGCAGTAACGACAGGGTGGGGGGTACTGAAGCTTTCTTT
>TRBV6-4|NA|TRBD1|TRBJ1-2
CASSPGQGTYGYTF
TGTGCCAGCAGTCCGGGACAGGGTACCTATGGCTACACCTTC
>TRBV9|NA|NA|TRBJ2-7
CASSVGGDEQYF
TGTGCCAGCAGCGTAGGGGGAGACGAGCAGTACTTC
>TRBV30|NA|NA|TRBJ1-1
CAWSKEALQNTEAFF
TGTGCCTGGAGTAAAGAGGCACTTCAGAACACTGAAGCTTTCTTT
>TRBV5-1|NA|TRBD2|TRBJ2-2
CASSPGTSYPTGELFF
TGCGCCAGCAGCCCGGGGACTAGCTATCCTACCGGGGAGCTGTTTTTT
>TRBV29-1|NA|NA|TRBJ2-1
CSVLTRAFFSYNEQFF
TGCAGTGTTCTTACCAGGGCCTTTTTCTCCTACAATGAGCAGTTCTTC
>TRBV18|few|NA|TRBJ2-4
CASSPPGGLKNIQYF
TGTGCCAGCTCACCCCCGGGGGGCTTGAAAAACATTCAGTACTTC
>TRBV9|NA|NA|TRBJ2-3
CASSVGSKDTQYF
TGTGCCAGCAGCGTAGGTAGTAAAGATACGCAGTATTTT
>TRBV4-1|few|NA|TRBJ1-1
CASSLRGNTEAFF
TGCGCCAGCAGCCTAAGGGGGAACACTGAAGCTTTCTTT
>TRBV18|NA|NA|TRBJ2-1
CASSPQDRTYNEQFF
TGTGCCAGCTCACCACAGGACAGAACCTACAATGAGCAGTTCTTC
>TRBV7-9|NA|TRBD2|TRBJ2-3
CASSSTSGRARTDTQYF
TGTGCCAGCAGCTCGACTAGCGGGAGGGCCCGGACAGATACGCAGTATTTT
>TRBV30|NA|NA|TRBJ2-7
CAWSVPAPYEQYF
TGTGCCTGGAGTGTTCCCGCCCCTTACGAGCAGTACTTC
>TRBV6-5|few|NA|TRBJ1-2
CASSSGAGTNYGYTF
TGTGCCAGCAGTTCCGGAGCCGGGACTAACTATGGCTACACCTTC
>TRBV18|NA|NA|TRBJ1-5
CASSSRDTTNQPQHF
TGTGCCAGCTCATCCCGGGACACCACCAATCAGCCCCAGCATTTT
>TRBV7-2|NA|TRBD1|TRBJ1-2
CASSLGAGGGYTF
TGTGCCAGCAGCCTTGGGGCAGGGGGCGGCTACACCTTC
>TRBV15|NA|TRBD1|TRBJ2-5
CATARPTGGLETQYF
TGTGCCACAGCCCGGCCTACAGGGGGCCTCGAGACCCAGTACTTC
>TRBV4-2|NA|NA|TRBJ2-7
CASSPGLSGGPSYEQYF
TGTGCCAGCAGCCCGGGGTTGTCCGGGGGGCCTTCCTACGAGCAGTACTTC
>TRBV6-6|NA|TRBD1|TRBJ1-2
CASSSGQISLNYGYTF
TGTGCCAGCAGTTCGGGACAGATATCTTTGAACTATGGCTACACCTTC
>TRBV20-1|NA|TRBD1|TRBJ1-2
CSAEGQGGYTF
TGCAGTGCTGAGGGACAGGGTGGCTACACCTTC
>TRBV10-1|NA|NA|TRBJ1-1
CASSVLTLNTEAFF
TGCGCCAGCAGTGTACTGACACTTAACACTGAAGCTTTCTTT
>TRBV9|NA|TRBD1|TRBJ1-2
CASSPGQGNYGYTF
TGTGCCAGCAGCCCCGGACAGGGCAACTATGGCTACACCTTC
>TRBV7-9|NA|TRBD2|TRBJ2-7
CASSSTYSGSEPYEQYF
TGTGCCAGCAGCTCTACCTATAGCGGGAGTGAACCCTACGAGCAGTACTTC
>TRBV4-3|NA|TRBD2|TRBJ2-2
CASSQGPSGNTGELFF
TGCGCCAGCAGCCAAGGTCCTAGCGGAAACACCGGGGAGCTGTTTTTT
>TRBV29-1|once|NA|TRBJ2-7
CSVEESTYEQYF
TGCAGCGTTGAAGAGTCCACCTACGAGCAGTACTTC
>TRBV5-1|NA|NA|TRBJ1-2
CASSHELGGGGYTF
TGCGCCAGCAGCCACGAGCTGGGGGGAGGAGGCTACACCTTC
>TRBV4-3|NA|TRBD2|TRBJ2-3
CASSSDPSGGNPKADTQYF
TGCGCCAGCAGCTCCGACCCTAGCGGGGGAAACCCAAAAGCAGATACGCAGTATTTT
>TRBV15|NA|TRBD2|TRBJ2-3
CATSREGLAGGKNIDTQYF
TGTGCCACCAGCAGGGAGGGACTAGCGGGGGGTAAAAACATTGATACGCAGTATTTT
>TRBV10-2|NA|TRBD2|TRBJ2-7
CASILAGGPYEQYF
TGCGCCAGCATACTAGCGGGAGGGCCTTACGAGCAGTACTTC
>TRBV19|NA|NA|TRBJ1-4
CASSLREVGPTNEKLFF
TGTGCCAGTAGTTTGAGGGAGGTTGGACCAACTAATGAAAAACTGTTTTTT
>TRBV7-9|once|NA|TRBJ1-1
CASSFGGIARTEAFF
TGTGCCAGCAGCTTCGGCGGAATAGCGAGAACTGAAGCTTTCTTT
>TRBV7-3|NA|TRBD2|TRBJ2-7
CASSSSGPGGEQYF
TGTGCCAGCAGCTCGTCGGGACCGGGGGGCGAGCAGTACTTC
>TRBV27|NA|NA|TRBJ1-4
CASTSGGEKLFF
TGTGCCAGCACCTCGGGTGGTGAAAAACTGTTTTTT
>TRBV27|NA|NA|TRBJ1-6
CASSLGSSYNSPLHF
TGTGCCAGCAGTTTGGGCAGCTCCTATAATTCACCCCTCCACTTT
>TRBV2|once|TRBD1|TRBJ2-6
CASSVKKGQVSGANVLTF
TGTGCCAGCAGTGTGAAGAAAGGACAGGTCTCTGGGGCCAACGTCCTGACTTTC
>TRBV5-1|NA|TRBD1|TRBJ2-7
CASNGPVFEPPEGQLTHGAYEQYF
TGCGCCAGCAACGGCCCGGTTTTCGAGCCTCCTGAGGGACAGCTTACCCACGGGGCCTACGAGCAGTACTTC
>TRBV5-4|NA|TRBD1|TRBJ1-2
CASSLAAGGANYGYTF
TGTGCCAGCAGCTTGGCCGCAGGGGGCGCTAACTATGGCTACACCTTC
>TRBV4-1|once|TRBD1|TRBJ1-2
CASSLTGGSGYGYTF
TGCGCCAGCAGCCTCACAGGGGGCAGCGGCTATGGCTACACCTTC